These T cell receptor beta chains were read from a single sample in a study of blood T cell repertoires in COVID-19. Using immunoSEQ multiplex PCR, the repertoire was profiled, and TCRdb retains in-frame clones only, with some absent. The repertoire holds hundreds of thousands of clones, with over 70% as singletons. Input material: peripheral blood. The receptors originated from a woman aged 40 to 50 who had recovered from COVID-19. Both conserved end residues are part of each CDR3. Fields, in order: D gene, V gene, clone size, CDR3 protein. A D gene is named only where the DNA matches it firmly. Clone sizes are given selectively: once, few, many, or a class where the clone is expanded.

d_gene: NA
v_gene: TRBV12-3/TRBV12-4
abundance: NA
CDR3aa: CASSLAFLYEQYF

d_gene: NA
v_gene: TRBV5-4
abundance: NA
CDR3aa: CASSLSPSTDTQYF

d_gene: NA
v_gene: TRBV9
abundance: once
CDR3aa: CASTRTGNGEEKLFF

d_gene: NA
v_gene: TRBV6-5
abundance: once
CDR3aa: CASSYPGTPTNTEAFF

d_gene: NA
v_gene: TRBV10-3
abundance: NA
CDR3aa: CAIKGVWGDIQYF

d_gene: TRBD1
v_gene: TRBV5-4
abundance: few
CDR3aa: CASSRISDRVNTEAFF

d_gene: TRBD2
v_gene: TRBV4-1
abundance: NA
CDR3aa: CASSSRTSGGAGETQYF

d_gene: TRBD2
v_gene: TRBV4-2
abundance: NA
CDR3aa: CASSPTSGVGDTQYF

d_gene: NA
v_gene: TRBV2
abundance: NA
CDR3aa: CASSESGAPIVLTF

d_gene: NA
v_gene: TRBV19
abundance: NA
CDR3aa: CASSRVWGGGTEAFF

d_gene: TRBD2
v_gene: TRBV5-1
abundance: NA
CDR3aa: CASSLRSTLSGGASVEETQYF

d_gene: TRBD1
v_gene: TRBV19
abundance: once
CDR3aa: CASRTWTGGAESEKLFF

d_gene: TRBD1
v_gene: TRBV20-1
abundance: NA
CDR3aa: CSASEGQSNSYEQYF

d_gene: TRBD1
v_gene: TRBV5-1
abundance: NA
CDR3aa: CASSSGQASSYNSPLHF